The sequence of this TCR beta chain was determined in a study of blood T cell repertoires in COVID-19. The overall study: COVID-19 samples, acute and convalescent, were from the United States, Italy and Spain. From T cells, B-cell-depleted T cells, or PBMCs came the material, which was cDNA or gDNA.

Germline loops: CDR1 KGHSH, CDR2 LQKENI. This CDR3 has 17 residues. Trimming took 8 bases from V and 0 from J; bases not matched to a gene: 12. In the source study's methods: Amplification of reference gene primers provided the estimated nucleated cell counts. Using immunoSEQ multiplex PCR, the repertoire was profiled, and TCRdb retains in-frame clones only, with some absent. Clone size and V and J calls were adopted from that table, with D and trimming inferred from the DNA. The data show about 230,000 clones, 81% seen once. The chain links TRBV18 to TRBJ1-4, with 7 bases identical to TRBD1. Sequencing input: peripheral blood. The origin of this receptor is an elderly woman with acute or convalescent COVID-19. This chain's CDR3 is CASHSGGLISTNEKLFF. CDR3 sequence (DNA): TGTGCCAGCCATTCAGGGGGACTGATCTCAACTAATGAAAAACTGTTTTTT.